These 10 T cell receptor beta chains share one sample of origin, sequenced in a study of MAIT cells during Salmonella Paratyphi A infection. Their specific antigens are unknown. One entry per CDR3 protein, called by TCRdb with MiXCR from the 5' RACE reads. The data contain some 1,600 distinct CDR3 sequences, roughly 70% of them singletons. Time point denoted: after infection, following antibiotic treatment. Flow cytometry identified and sorted MAIT cells as Valpha7.2+ CD161+ T cells. Study-wide results and limits: Infection appeared not to change oligoclonal MAIT cell TRBV usage, which favoured TRBV20 and TRBV6.

This specimen consisted of MAIT cells from blood, obtained at the last sampling point of the challenge study. Every receptor here comes from a person between 18 and 69 years old who was deliberately infected with Salmonella Paratyphi A in a paratyphoid fever challenge study.

A note on this clonotype: The conserved phenylalanine or tryptophan is not found at the CDR3 terminus, so this likely reflects a read error. The rearrangement uses TRBV20-1 and TRBJ2-1, with 7 bases that match TRBD2. The length of the CDR3 is 12 residues. CDR1 is DFQATT, CDR2 SNEGSKA, per germline (reference sequence). With V trimmed by 0 bases and J by 7 bases, 0 bases remained unmatched. CDR3 amino acids: CSARERENEQFV. Here the CDR3 DNA reads TGCAGTGCTAGAGAGCGGGAGAATGAGCAGTTCGTA.

A note on this clonotype: This likely comes from a read error, as the CDR3 has no conserved phenylalanine or tryptophan at its end. The DNA is omitted, as the CDR3 cannot be located on it reliably, and the CDR3 follows TCRdb's listing. The chain joins TRBV4-3 to TRBJ2-5. The CDR3 adds up to 10 amino acids, both ends counted. The germline V gene has CDR1 LGHNA and CDR2 YSLEER. CDR3 residues: CARRQEKKEG.

With regard to this clonotype: This CDR3 is missing its conserved last phenylalanine or tryptophan, likely due to a read error. The DNA is omitted, as the CDR3 cannot be located on it reliably, and the CDR3 follows TCRdb's listing. V and J are TRBV6-4 and TRBJ2-1; the table's D gene call, TRBD2, was not cross checked with the DNA. Including both end residues, the CDR3 is 14 amino acids long. Germline V gives CDR1 MRHNA, CDR2 SNTAGT. The CDR3 spells CASSALAGSDEKFG.

The V call is TRBV5-1, the J call TRBJ1-1; a weak D match, TRBD1 (6 bases). The CDR3 runs to 15 residues. Germline V gene data show CDR1 as SGHRS and CDR2 as YFSETQ. V was pared by 0 bases and J by 4 bases, with 13 bases between. The CDR3 protein is CASSLAGDGGTEAFF. The CDR3 DNA follows: TGCGCCAGCAGCTTGGCAGGGGATGGAGGCACTGAAGCTTTCTTT.

By sample share, this clonotype is hyperexpanded. This rearrangement joins TRBV4-2 to TRBJ2-3; 11 bases match TRBD1. V gave up 1 base and J gave up 4 bases; unmatched junction bases: 4. Germline values: CDR1 LGHNA, CDR2 YNFKEQ. CDR3 length equals 16 residues. This CDR3 reads CASSQAPGQGADTQYF. CDR3 in DNA: TGTGCCAGCAGCCAAGCCCCGGGACAGGGGGCAGATACGCAGTATTTT.

This clonotype was counted between two and nine times. The chain joins TRBV20-1 to TRBJ1-2; D is unresolved. The germline gives CDR1 DFQATT, CDR2 SNEGSKA (reference sequence). The V and J ends lost 2 bases and 2 bases respectively, with 18 bases between them. The CDR3 is made up of 16 amino acids. The CDR3 DNA sequence: TGCAGTGCTAGACCTCTCCCGGGAGGTCCCAACTATGGCTACACCTTC. Its translation: CSARPLPGGPNYGYTF.

The chain has TRBV29-1 and TRBJ2-2; 8 bases map to TRBD1. Germline lookup yields CDR1 SQVTM and CDR2 ANQGSEA. The CDR3 contains 13 residues. V lost 3 bases and J lost 6; bases outside the gene matches: 3. CDR3 coding DNA: TGCAGCGTTGACACAGGGGGGCCCGGGGAGCTGTTTTTT. It yields the protein CSVDTGGPGELFF.

Sample share makes this clonotype medium-sized. The rearrangement joins TRBV4-3 to TRBJ2-7; D gene uncertain. V was trimmed by 2 bases and J by 0 bases, leaving 14 bases between them. This CDR3 has 16 amino acids. Germline V gene lookup returns CDR1 LGHNA and CDR2 YSLEER. CDR3 in amino acids: CASSQLIGEISYEQYF. The DNA of the CDR3 is TGCGCCAGCAGCCAATTGATCGGCGAGATCTCCTACGAGCAGTACTTC.

Worth noting for this clonotype: The CDR3 does not end in the conserved phenylalanine or tryptophan, so this is likely a read error. This chain links TRBV29-1 with TRBJ1-1, with D unclear. CDR1 is SQVTM and CDR2 is ANQGSEA in the germline V gene. Trimming removed 7 bases at V and 8 bases at J, with 20 bases between. CDR3 length equals 13 residues. The CDR3 coding sequence is TGCAGCGCAAGAGACATGGAGGGTACGGAAGCTTTCTTG. It encodes CSARDMEGTEAFL.

Comment on this clonotype: Sequence at one end of the junction differs from germline and may be a read error. CDR3 residues: CASSQEGQNTGERGW. The CDR3 nucleotides read TGTGCCAGCAGCCAAGAGGGACAGAACACCGGGGAGCGGGGGTGG. V and J are TRBV4-2 and TRBJ2-2, with D perhaps matching TRBD2 (8 bases). CDR1 is LGHNA, CDR2 YNFKEQ, per germline. This CDR3 region has 15 residues.